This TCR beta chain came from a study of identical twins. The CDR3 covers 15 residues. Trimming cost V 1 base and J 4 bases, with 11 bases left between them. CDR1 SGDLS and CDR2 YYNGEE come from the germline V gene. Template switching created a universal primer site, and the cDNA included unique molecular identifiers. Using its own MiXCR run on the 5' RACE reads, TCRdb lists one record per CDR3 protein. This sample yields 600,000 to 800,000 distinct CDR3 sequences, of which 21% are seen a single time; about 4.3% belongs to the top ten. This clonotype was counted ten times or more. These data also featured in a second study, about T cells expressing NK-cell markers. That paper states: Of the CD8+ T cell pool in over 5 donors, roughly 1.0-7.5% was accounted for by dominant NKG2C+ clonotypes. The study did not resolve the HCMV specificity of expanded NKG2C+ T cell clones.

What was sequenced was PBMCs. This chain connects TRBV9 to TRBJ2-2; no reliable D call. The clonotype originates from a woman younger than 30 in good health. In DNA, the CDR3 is TGTGCCAGCAGCGTACAGAAAAGGAGCACCGGGGAGCTGTTTTTT. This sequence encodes CASSVQKRSTGELFF.